The 5 T cell receptor beta chains below were found in one sample sequenced in a study of blood T cell repertoires in COVID-19. Libraries were prepared by immunoSEQ multiplex PCR; TCRdb keeps only in-frame clonotypes and omits some of them. The table has 200,000 to 250,000 clones, 86% seen once. The material sequenced was peripheral blood. The receptors come from a woman aged 60-75 years who had recovered from COVID-19.

The chain couples TRBV1 to TRBJ2-5; the D segment call TRBD2 is taken from the table without a DNA check. TRBV1 is an annotated pseudogene. This CDR3 contains 17 residues. The DNA of the CDR3 is TGCACCAGCAGCCAAGATCCCCTAGCGGGGGACCAAGAGACCCAGTACTTC. It encodes CTSSQDPLAGDQETQYF.

The chain carries TRBV6-5 and TRBJ1-3, with D perhaps matching TRBD1 (6 bases). The V and J ends lost 5 bases and 0 bases respectively, with 8 bases between them. The CDR3 has 14 residues. Per germline, CDR1 MNHEY and CDR2 SVGAGI. CDR3 protein: CASSRDISGNTIYF. DNA for the CDR3: TGTGCCAGCAGTCGGGACATCTCTGGAAACACCATATATTTT.

The chain has TRBV27 and TRBJ2-1, with 12 bases fitting TRBD2. The V gene end was trimmed by 3 bases and the J gene end by 8 bases; junction bases not matched to a gene: 5. Germline V gives CDR1 MNHEY, CDR2 SMNVEV (reference sequence). This CDR3 comprises 15 residues. CDR3 residues: CASSFASGGAYEQFF. For the CDR3, the DNA is TGTGCCAGCAGTTTCGCTAGCGGGGGGGCGTATGAGCAGTTCTTC.

This clone came up a few times. J is TRBJ2-7 and V is TRBV2, with TRBD1 as a possible D gene (6 bases). Per germline, CDR1 SNHLY and CDR2 FYNNEI. The CDR3 spans 12 residues. The V gene lost 7 bases and the J gene lost 4 bases, with 11 bases spanning the gap. The CDR3 spells CASNNTGYEQYF. In nucleotides, the CDR3 is TGTGCCAGCAATAACACAGGGTACGAGCAGTACTTC.

This clone was found once. The CDR3: CATSKLTGADTQYF. The CDR3 nucleotides are TGTGCCACCAGCAAGCTGACAGGGGCAGATACGCAGTATTTT. V gene TRBV24-1 combines with J gene TRBJ2-3; the match to TRBD1 covers 8 bases. CDR1 and CDR2 (germline): KGHDR, SFDVKD. The CDR3 has 14 residues. Trimming at V came to 7 bases and at J to 4 bases, leaving 6 bases not matched to a gene.